These T cell receptor beta chains were read from a single sample in a study of cytomegalovirus exposure and HLA in healthy donors. This table comes from immunoSEQ multiplex PCR, and its TCRdb copy is limited to in-frame clones, with some not included. The sample has under 150,000 clones, more than 75% seen once; the top ten hold over 3%. Sample: PBMCs. The receptor source for this set is a female donor in good health and CMV-seronegative. Each CDR3 is given with its conserved first and last residue. The order of the fields is D gene, clone size, V gene, J gene, CDR3 DNA, CDR3 protein. D genes are given only for firm matches. Size tells how often a clone was seen (once, few, many) or the class of an expanded clone, and some rows leave it out.

d_call: TRBD1; clone_size: .; v_call: TRBV28; j_call: TRBJ2-3; cdr3_nt: TGTGCCAGCAACAGGGGGCTCTCAGATACGCAGTATTTT; cdr3_aa: CASNRGLSDTQYF
d_call: .; clone_size: .; v_call: TRBV5-1; j_call: TRBJ2-2; cdr3_nt: TGCGCCAGCAGCTTTGGGGGGTCGAACACCGGGGAGCTGTTTTTT; cdr3_aa: CASSFGGSNTGELFF
d_call: .; clone_size: few; v_call: TRBV7-2; j_call: TRBJ2-2; cdr3_nt: TGTGCCAGCAGCTTAGTTGCAGGGGTGCGTACCACCGGGGAGCTGTTTTTT; cdr3_aa: CASSLVAGVRTTGELFF
d_call: .; clone_size: few; v_call: TRBV2; j_call: TRBJ1-1; cdr3_nt: TGTGCCAGCACTCAAGACAGACTGAACACTGAAGCTTTCTTT; cdr3_aa: CASTQDRLNTEAFF
d_call: .; clone_size: .; v_call: TRBV25-1; j_call: TRBJ1-3; cdr3_nt: TGTGCCAGCCTCCTCACGACAGCAGGAAACACCATATATTTT; cdr3_aa: CASLLTTAGNTIYF
d_call: .; clone_size: .; v_call: TRBV7-7; j_call: TRBJ2-1; cdr3_nt: TGTGCTAGCAGCTTAAATTCGGGCTTCGGGGATGAGCAGTTCTTC; cdr3_aa: CASSLNSGFGDEQFF
d_call: TRBD1; clone_size: .; v_call: TRBV5-1; j_call: TRBJ2-7; cdr3_nt: TGCGCCAGCAGGTCGACAGGGTCCTACGAGCAGTACTTC; cdr3_aa: CASRSTGSYEQYF
d_call: TRBD1; clone_size: .; v_call: TRBV10-1; j_call: TRBJ1-1; cdr3_nt: TGCGCCAGCAGTGGTAGCGGACAGGGGGTAGCTTTCTTT; cdr3_aa: CASSGSGQGVAFF
d_call: .; clone_size: .; v_call: TRBV4-3; j_call: TRBJ1-1; cdr3_nt: TGCGCCAGCAGCCAAGTTCCTGGACACTGGAACACTGAAGCTTTCTTT; cdr3_aa: CASSQVPGHWNTEAFF
d_call: .; clone_size: many; v_call: TRBV7-9; j_call: TRBJ1-3; cdr3_nt: TGTGCCAGCAGTCACAGCTCTGGAAACACCATATATTTT; cdr3_aa: CASSHSSGNTIYF
d_call: TRBD1; clone_size: .; v_call: TRBV4-1; j_call: TRBJ2-2; cdr3_nt: TGCGCCAGCAGCCCAGACAGGGCGAACACCGGGGAGCTGTTTTTT; cdr3_aa: CASSPDRANTGELFF
d_call: TRBD1; clone_size: .; v_call: TRBV11-2; j_call: TRBJ2-3; cdr3_nt: TGTGCCAGCAGCTCGGACAGGGTCGCAGATACGCAGTATTTT; cdr3_aa: CASSSDRVADTQYF
d_call: .; clone_size: .; v_call: TRBV7-7; j_call: TRBJ2-2; cdr3_nt: TGTGCTAGCAGCTTAGGGACAGTCGGCGGGGGAGGGGAGCTGTTTTTT; cdr3_aa: CASSLGTVGGGGELFF
d_call: .; clone_size: .; v_call: TRBV27; j_call: TRBJ2-7; cdr3_nt: TGTGCCAGGGGGGCTAGCGGTCCCTACGAGCAGTACTTC; cdr3_aa: CARGASGPYEQYF
d_call: .; clone_size: .; v_call: TRBV7-7; j_call: TRBJ2-1; cdr3_nt: TGTGCTAGCAGCCCTTTTAGCGGCGCCCCTTATGAGCAGTTCTTC; cdr3_aa: CASSPFSGAPYEQFF
d_call: TRBD1; clone_size: .; v_call: TRBV10-2; j_call: TRBJ1-1; cdr3_nt: TGCGCCAGCAGTACCGGGACAGGGGGCCCGAACACTGAAGCTTTCTTT; cdr3_aa: CASSTGTGGPNTEAFF
d_call: .; clone_size: .; v_call: TRBV7-8; j_call: TRBJ2-5; cdr3_nt: TGTGCCAGCAGCGTTAGCGGAGACATCCAAGAGACCCAGTACTTC; cdr3_aa: CASSVSGDIQETQYF
d_call: TRBD1; clone_size: .; v_call: TRBV7-8; j_call: TRBJ2-5; cdr3_nt: TGTGCCAGCAGCTTCACCGGGACAGGGGGAGAAGAGACCCAGTACTTC; cdr3_aa: CASSFTGTGGEETQYF
d_call: .; clone_size: .; v_call: TRBV19; j_call: TRBJ1-5; cdr3_nt: TGTGCCAGTCAGGTGGGTATCAATCAGCCCCAGCATTTT; cdr3_aa: CASQVGINQPQHF
d_call: .; clone_size: .; v_call: TRBV7-8; j_call: TRBJ1-1; cdr3_nt: TGTGCCAGCAGCTTAGTACGGGATACTGAAGCTTTCTTT; cdr3_aa: CASSLVRDTEAFF
d_call: .; clone_size: .; v_call: TRBV5-3; j_call: TRBJ2-7; cdr3_nt: TGTGCCAGAAGCAACAAAAGCCCAGGGCGCCCCCTGTCCCCACAGTCCTACGAGCAGTACTTC; cdr3_aa: CARSNKSPGRPLSPQSYEQYF
d_call: TRBD2; clone_size: .; v_call: TRBV4-1; j_call: TRBJ2-5; cdr3_nt: TGCGCCAGCTCACCTCAGCGGGGAGGGGAGACCCAGTACTTC; cdr3_aa: CASSPQRGGETQYF